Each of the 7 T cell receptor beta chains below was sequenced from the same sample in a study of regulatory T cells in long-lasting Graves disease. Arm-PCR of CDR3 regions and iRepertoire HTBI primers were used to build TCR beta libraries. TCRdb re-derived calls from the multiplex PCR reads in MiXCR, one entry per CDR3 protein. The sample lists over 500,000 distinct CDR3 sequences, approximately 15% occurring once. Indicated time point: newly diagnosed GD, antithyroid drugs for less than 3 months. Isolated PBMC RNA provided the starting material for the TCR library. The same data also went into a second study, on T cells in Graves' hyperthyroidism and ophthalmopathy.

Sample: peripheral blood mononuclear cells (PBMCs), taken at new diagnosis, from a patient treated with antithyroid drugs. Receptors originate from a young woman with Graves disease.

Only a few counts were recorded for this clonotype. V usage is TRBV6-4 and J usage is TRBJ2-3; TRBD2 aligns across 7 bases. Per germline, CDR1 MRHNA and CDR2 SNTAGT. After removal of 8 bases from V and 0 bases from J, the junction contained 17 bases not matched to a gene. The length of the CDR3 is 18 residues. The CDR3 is CASPTRAGSAPSTDTQYF. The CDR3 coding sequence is TGTGCCAGCCCGACGAGAGCGGGGTCGGCCCCTAGCACAGATACGCAGTATTTT.

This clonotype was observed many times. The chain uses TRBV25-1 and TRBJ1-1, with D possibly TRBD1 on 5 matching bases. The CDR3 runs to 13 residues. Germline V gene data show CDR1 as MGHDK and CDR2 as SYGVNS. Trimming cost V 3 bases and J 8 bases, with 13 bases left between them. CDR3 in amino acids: CASSDNGAGEAFF. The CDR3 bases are TGTGCCAGCAGTGATAATGGGGCAGGAGAAGCTTTCTTT.

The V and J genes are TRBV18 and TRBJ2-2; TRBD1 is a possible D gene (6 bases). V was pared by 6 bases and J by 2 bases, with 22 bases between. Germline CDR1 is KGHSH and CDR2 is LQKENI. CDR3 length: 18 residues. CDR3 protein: CASSDSGFRDTNTGELFF. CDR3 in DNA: TGTGCCAGCTCTGATTCGGGTTTCCGGGACACCAACACCGGGGAGCTGTTTTTT.

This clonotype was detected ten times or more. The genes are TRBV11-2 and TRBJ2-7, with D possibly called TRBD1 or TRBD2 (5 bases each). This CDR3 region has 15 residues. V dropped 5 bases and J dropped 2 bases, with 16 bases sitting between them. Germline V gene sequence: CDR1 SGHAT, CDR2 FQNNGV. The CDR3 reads CASSRGAGTTYEQYF. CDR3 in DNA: TGTGCCAGCAGCCGAGGGGCGGGCACAACCTACGAGCAGTACTTC.

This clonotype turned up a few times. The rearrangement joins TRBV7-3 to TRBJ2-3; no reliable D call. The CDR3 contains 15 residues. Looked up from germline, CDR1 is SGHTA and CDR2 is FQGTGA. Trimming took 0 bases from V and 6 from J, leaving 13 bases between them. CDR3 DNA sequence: TGTGCCAGCAGCTTAACCGGCGCCAGGATGGATACGCAGTATTTT. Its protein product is CASSLTGARMDTQYF. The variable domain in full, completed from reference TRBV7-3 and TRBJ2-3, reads GAGVSQTPSNKVTEKGKYVELRCDPISGHTALYWYRQSLGQGPEFLIYFQGTGAADDSGLPNDRFFAVRPEGSVSTLKIQRTERGDSAVYLCASSLTGARMDTQYFGPGTRLTVL.

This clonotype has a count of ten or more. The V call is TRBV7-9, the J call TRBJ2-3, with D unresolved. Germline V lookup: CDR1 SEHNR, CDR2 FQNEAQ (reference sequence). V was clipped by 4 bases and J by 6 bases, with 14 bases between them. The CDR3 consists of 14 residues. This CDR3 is CASSYTPDTDTQYF. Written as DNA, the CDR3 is TGTGCCAGCAGCTACACTCCCGACACCGATACGCAGTATTTT.

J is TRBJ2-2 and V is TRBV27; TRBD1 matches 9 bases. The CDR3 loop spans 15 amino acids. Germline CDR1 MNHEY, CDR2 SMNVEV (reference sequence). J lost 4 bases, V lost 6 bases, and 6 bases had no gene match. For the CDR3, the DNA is TGTGCCAGCAGCGGGACAGGGATGGGCACCGGGGAGCTGTTTTTT. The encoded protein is CASSGTGMGTGELFF.